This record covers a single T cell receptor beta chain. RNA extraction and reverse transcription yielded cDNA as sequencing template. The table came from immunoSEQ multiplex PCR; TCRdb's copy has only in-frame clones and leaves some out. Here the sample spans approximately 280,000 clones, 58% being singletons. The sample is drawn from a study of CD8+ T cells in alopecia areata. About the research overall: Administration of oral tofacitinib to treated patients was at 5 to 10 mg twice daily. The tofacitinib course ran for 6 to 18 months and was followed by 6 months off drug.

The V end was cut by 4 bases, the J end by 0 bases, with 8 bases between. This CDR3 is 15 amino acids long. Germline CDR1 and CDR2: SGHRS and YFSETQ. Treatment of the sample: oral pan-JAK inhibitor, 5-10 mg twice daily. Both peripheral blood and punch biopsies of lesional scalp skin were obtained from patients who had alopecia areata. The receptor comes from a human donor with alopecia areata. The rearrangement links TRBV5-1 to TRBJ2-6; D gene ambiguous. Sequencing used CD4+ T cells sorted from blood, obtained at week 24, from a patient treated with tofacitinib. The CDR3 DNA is TGCGCCAGCAGCGCAACAAGCTCTGGGGCCAACGTCCTGACTTTC. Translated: CASSATSSGANVLTF.